This T cell receptor beta chain originates from a study of control samples from healthy donors and cancer patients (dated by TCRdb to 2018 to 2021). The CDR3 numbers 15 residues from cysteine through phenylalanine. The kept DNA is CDR3 alone, 45 bases in frame from the first base. At the junction V is shortened by 0 bases and J by 5 bases; bases outside the gene matches: 3. CDR1 is given as MNHEY and CDR2 as SMNVEV, both from the germline V gene (reference sequence). The method behind the library was the immunoSEQ multiplex PCR assay. Sourced from immuneACCESS, this table was stored by TCRdb with only in-frame sequences that have V and J called. A share of the clones is absent; for the studies checked, an unresolved V gene accounts for under half, and the remainder has no known explanation. Recorded for this sample are 130,000 to 150,000 clones; roughly 92% of them occurred a single time. Around 10% of the sample is taken by the ten largest.

The table lists this clone with a few counts. Its target antigen remains unknown. The sample holds no much larger clone one base away, and base qualities are not on file. Distinct nucleotide sequences in the sample also encode this CDR3. This chain joins TRBV27 to TRBJ2-5, with 10 middle bases fitting TRBD1. The specimen was blood. This receptor was taken from a young man in good health. CDR3 loop: CASSLSGTGAETQYF. The DNA sequence follows: TGTGCCAGCAGTTTATCTGGGACAGGGGCCGAGACCCAGTACTTC.